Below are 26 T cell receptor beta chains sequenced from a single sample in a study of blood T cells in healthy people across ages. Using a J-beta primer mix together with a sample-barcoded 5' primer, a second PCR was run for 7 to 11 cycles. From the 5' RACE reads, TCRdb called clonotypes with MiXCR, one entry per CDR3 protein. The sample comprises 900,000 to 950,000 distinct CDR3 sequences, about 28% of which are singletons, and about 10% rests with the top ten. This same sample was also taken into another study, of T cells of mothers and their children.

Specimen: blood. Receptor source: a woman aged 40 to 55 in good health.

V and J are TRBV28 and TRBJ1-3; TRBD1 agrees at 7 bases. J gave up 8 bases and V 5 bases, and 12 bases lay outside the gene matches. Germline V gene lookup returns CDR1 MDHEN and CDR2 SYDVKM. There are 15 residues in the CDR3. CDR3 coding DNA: TGTGCCAGCAGTCTCCTCTTAGGGGGCAGGGACACCATATATTTT. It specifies CASSLLLGGRDTIYF. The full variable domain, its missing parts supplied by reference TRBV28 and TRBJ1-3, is DVKVTQSSRYLVKRTGEKVFLECVQDMDHENMFWYRQDPGLGLRLIYFSYDVKMKEKGDIPEGYSVSREKKERFSLILESASTNQTSMYLCASSLLLGGRDTIYFGEGSWLTVV.

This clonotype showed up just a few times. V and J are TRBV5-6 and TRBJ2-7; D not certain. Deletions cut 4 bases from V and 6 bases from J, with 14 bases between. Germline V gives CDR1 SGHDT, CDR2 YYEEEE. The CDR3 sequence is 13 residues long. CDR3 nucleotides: TGTGCCAGCAGCCTGTCGTCGTCTGTCGAGCAGTACTTC. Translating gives CASSLSSSVEQYF.

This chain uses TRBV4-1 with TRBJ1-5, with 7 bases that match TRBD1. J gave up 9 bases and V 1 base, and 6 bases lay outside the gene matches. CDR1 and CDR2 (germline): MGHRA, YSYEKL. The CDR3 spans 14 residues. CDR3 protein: CASSQGQGLGPQHF. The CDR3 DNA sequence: TGCGCCAGCAGCCAAGGACAGGGCTTAGGGCCCCAGCATTTT.

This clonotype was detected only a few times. The CDR3 sequence is CASSGSQRGQPQHF. The DNA of the CDR3 is TGTGCCAGCAGCGGGTCACAGAGAGGCCAGCCCCAGCATTTT. The V and J genes are TRBV27 and TRBJ1-5, with unresolved D. The ends were cut back, 6 bases at V and 7 bases at J, with 16 bases in the middle. CDR3 length equals 14 residues. Germline CDR1 MNHEY, CDR2 SMNVEV (reference sequence).

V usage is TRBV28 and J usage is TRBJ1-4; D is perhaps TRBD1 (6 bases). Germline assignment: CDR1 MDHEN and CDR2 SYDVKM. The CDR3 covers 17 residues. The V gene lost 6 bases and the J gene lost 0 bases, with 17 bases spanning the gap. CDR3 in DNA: TGTGCCAGCAGCCTGCCGTGGACAGACGCAACTAATGAAAAACTGTTTTTT. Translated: CASSLPWTDATNEKLFF.

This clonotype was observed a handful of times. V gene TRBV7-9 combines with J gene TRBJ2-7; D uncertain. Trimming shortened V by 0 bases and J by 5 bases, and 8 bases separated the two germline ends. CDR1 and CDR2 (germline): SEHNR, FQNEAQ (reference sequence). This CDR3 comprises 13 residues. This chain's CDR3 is CASSLARSHEQYF. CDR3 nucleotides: TGTGCCAGCAGCTTAGCCAGGTCCCACGAGCAGTACTTC.

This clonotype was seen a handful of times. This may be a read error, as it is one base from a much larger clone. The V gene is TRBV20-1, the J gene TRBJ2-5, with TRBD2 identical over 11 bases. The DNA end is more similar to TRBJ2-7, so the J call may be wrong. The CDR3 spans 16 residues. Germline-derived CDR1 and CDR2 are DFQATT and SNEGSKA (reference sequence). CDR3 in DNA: TGCAGTGCTAGAGATCCTAGCGGGGGGTCACGCTACGAGCAGTACTTC. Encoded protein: CSARDPSGGSRYEQYF.

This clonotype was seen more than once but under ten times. CDR3 sequence: CSVGGGTANYGYTF. Written as DNA, the CDR3 is TGCAGCGTTGGGGGAGGGACAGCAAACTATGGCTACACCTTC. The chain combines TRBV29-1 with TRBJ1-2; 7 positions match TRBD1. The CDR3 runs to 14 residues. Germline assignment: CDR1 SQVTM and CDR2 ANQGSEA. J lost 2 bases, V lost 4 bases, and 7 bases had no gene match.

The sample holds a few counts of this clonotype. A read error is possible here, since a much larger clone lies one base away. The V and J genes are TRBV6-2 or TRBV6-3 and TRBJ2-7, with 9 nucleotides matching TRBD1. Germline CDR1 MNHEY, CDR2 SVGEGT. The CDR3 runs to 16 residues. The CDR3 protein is CASNYSFSGQGYEQYF. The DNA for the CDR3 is TGTGCCAGCAATTACTCGTTTTCGGGACAGGGCTACGAGCAGTACTTC.

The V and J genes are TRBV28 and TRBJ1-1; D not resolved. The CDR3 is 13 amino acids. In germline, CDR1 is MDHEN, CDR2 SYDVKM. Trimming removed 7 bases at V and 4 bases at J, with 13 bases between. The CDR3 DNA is TGTGCCAGCACCCTTCGCGGGCCCACTGAAGCTTTCTTT. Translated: CASTLRGPTEAFF.

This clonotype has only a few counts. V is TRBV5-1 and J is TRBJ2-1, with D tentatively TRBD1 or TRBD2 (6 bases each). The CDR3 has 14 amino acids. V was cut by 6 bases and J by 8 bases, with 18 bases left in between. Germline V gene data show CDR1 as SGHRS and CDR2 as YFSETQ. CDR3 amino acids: CASTRVGGIDEQFF. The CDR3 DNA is TGCGCCAGCACCCGGGTGGGGGGCATCGATGAGCAGTTCTTC.

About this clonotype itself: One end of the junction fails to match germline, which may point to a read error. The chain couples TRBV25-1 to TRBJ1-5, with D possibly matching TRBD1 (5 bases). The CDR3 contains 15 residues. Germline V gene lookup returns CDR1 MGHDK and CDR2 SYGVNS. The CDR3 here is CACSEWGKGNQPQHF. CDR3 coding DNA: TGTGCCTGCAGTGAATGGGGGAAAGGCAATCAGCCCCAGCATTTT.

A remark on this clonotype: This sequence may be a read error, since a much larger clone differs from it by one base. This chain's CDR3 is CASSFGSPGTYEQYV. DNA for the CDR3: TGTGCCAGCAGCTTTGGGTCTCCTGGGACCTACGAGCAGTACGTC. The V call is TRBV7-2, the J call TRBJ2-7; D is ambiguous. Deletions cut 3 bases from V and 2 bases from J, with 14 bases between. Germline V gives CDR1 SGHTA, CDR2 FQGNSA. The CDR3 is made up of 15 amino acids.

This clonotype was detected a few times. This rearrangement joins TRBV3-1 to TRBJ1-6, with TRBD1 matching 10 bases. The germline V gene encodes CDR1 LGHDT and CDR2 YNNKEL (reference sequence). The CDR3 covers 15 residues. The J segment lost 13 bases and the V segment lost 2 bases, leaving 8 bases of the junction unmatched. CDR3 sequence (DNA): TGTGCCAGCAGCCAACTCGACAGGGGGCTTATGCCCCTCCACTTT. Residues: CASSQLDRGLMPLHF.

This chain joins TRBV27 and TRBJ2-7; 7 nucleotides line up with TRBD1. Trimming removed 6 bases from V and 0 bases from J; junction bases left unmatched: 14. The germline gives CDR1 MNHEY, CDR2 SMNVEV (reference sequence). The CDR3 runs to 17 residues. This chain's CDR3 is CASRGDFTGVSSYEQYF. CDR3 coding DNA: TGTGCCAGCAGAGGCGATTTCACAGGGGTAAGCTCCTACGAGCAGTACTTC.

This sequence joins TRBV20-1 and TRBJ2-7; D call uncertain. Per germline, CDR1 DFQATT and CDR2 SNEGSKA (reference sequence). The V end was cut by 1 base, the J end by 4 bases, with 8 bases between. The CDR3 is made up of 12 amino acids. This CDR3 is CSARGEQYEQYF. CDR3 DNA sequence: TGCAGTGCTAGAGGAGAGCAATACGAGCAGTACTTC.

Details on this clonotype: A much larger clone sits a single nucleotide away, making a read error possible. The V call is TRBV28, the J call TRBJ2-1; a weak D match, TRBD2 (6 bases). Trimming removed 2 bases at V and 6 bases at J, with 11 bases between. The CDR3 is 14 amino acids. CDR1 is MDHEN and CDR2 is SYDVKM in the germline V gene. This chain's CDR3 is CASSLTSRSNEQFF. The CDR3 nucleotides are TGTGCCAGCAGTTTAACTAGCCGGAGCAATGAGCAGTTCTTC.

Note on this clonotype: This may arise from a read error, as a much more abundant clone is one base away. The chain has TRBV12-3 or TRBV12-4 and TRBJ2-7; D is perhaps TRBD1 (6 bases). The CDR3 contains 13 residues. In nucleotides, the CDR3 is TGTGCCAGCAATTTATATCGACAGGTCGAGCAGTACTTC. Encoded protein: CASNLYRQVEQYF.

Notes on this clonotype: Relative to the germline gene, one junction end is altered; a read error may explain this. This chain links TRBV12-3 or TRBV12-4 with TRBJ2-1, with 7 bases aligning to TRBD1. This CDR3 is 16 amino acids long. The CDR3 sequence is CVSSSGGSSSYNEQFF. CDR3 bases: TGTGTCAGCAGTTCAGGGGGATCGAGCTCCTACAATGAGCAGTTCTTC.

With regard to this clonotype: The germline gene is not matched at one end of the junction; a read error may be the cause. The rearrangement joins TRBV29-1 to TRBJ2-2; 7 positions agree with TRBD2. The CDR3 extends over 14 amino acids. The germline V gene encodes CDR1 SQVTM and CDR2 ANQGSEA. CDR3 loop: CSVLRGGSTGERFF. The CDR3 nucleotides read TGCAGCGTGCTTCGGGGAGGGAGTACCGGGGAGCGGTTTTTT.

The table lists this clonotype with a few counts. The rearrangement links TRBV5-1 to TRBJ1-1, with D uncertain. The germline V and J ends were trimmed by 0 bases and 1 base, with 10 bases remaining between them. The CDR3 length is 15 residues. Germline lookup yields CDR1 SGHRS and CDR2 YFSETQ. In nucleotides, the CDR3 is TGCGCCAGCAGCTTGGCCCAGGCGCGGAACACTGAAGCTTTCTTT. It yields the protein CASSLAQARNTEAFF.

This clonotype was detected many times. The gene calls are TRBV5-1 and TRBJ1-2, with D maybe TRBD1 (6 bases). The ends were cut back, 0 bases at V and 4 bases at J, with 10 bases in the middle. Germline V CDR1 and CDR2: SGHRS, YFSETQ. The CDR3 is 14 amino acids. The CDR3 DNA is TGCGCCAGCAGCTTGGAACAGGGACCCTATGGCTACACCTTC. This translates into CASSLEQGPYGYTF.

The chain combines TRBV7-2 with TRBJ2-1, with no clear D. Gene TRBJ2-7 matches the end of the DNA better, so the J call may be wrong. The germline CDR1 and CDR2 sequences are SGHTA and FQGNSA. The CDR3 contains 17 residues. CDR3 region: CASSLVSRSSSYNEQYF. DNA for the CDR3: TGTGCCAGCAGCCTAGTATCCCGTTCGAGCTCCTACAATGAGCAGTACTTC.

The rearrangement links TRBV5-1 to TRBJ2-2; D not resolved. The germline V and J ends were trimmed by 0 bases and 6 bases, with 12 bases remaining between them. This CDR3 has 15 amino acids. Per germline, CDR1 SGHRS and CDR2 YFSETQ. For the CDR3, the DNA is TGCGCCAGCAGCTTGGGGCAGATCACTTCCGGGGAGCTGTTTTTT. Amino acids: CASSLGQITSGELFF.

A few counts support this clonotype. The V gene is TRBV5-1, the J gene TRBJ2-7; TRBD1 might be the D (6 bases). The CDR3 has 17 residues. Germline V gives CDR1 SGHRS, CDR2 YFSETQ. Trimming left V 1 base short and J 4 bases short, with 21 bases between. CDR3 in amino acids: CASSLSSGQGSGYEQYF. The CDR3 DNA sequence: TGCGCCAGCAGCTTGTCGTCGGGACAAGGGTCCGGGTACGAGCAGTACTTC.

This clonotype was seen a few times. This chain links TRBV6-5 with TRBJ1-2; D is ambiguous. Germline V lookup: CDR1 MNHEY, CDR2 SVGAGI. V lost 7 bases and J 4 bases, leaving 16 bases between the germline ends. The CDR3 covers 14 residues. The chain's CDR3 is CASTKVGFSYGYTF. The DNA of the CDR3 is TGTGCCAGCACTAAGGTTGGGTTCTCCTATGGCTACACCTTC.